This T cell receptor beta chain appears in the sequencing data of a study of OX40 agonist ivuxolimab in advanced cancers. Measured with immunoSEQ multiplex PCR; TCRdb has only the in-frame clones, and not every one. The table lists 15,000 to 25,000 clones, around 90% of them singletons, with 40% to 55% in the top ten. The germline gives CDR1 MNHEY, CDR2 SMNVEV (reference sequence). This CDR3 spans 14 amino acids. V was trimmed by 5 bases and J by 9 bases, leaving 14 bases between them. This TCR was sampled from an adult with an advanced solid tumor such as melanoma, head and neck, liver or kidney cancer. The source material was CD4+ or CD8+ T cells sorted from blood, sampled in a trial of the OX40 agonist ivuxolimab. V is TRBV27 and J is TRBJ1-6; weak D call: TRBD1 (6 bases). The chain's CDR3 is CASSIDRIGSPLHF. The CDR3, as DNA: TGTGCCAGCAGTATAGACAGGATTGGTTCACCCCTCCACTTT.